Each of the 6 T cell receptor beta chains below was sequenced from the same sample in a study of PD-1 blockade in classical Hodgkin lymphoma. In every patient, relapse followed autologous stem cell transplantation, while exposure to brentuximab vedotin differed. Clones were sequenced by immunoSEQ multiplex PCR, and TCRdb holds only the in-frame ones, with some missing. The sample includes 49,000 or so clones, less than 85% of them seen just once. Sample: peripheral blood mononuclear cells (PBMCs), taken before the second cycle of nivolumab. The receptors were sampled from a human donor with classical Hodgkin lymphoma.

The chain has TRBV5-1 and TRBJ1-1; 10 bases agree with TRBD1. Germline CDR1 SGHRS, CDR2 YFSETQ. CDR3 size: 13 residues. The J segment lost 9 bases and the V segment lost 5 bases, leaving 7 bases of the junction unmatched. CDR3 residues: CASSFGQGEQAFF. The CDR3 bases are TGCGCCAGCAGTTTCGGACAGGGGGAGCAAGCTTTCTTT.

V is TRBV11-3 and J is TRBJ2-2; 15 bases fit TRBD2. The CDR3 has 17 amino acids. J was trimmed by 5 bases and V by 5 bases; bases with no gene match: 6. The V gene's germline CDR1 is SGHNT and CDR2 YENEEA. This chain's CDR3 is CASSAWTSGRATGELFF. The CDR3 DNA reads as TGTGCCAGCAGCGCCTGGACTAGCGGGAGGGCAACCGGGGAGCTGTTTTTT. The full variable domain, completed using reference TRBV11-3 and TRBJ2-2, is EAGVVQSPRYKIIEKKQPVAFWCNPISGHNTLYWYLQNLGQGPELLIRYENEEAVDDSQLPKDRFSAERLKGVDSTLKIQPAELGDSAVYLCASSAWTSGRATGELFFGEGSRLTVL.

The chain carries TRBV10-3 and TRBJ2-7; no clear D gene. From germline, CDR1 is ENHRY and CDR2 SYGVKD. The V end was cut by 3 bases, the J end by 3 bases, with 12 bases between. The CDR3 has 14 amino acids. The CDR3 DNA sequence: TGTGCCATCAGTGATATCACACCTAACTACGAGCAGTACTTC. This gives the protein CAISDITPNYEQYF.

CDR3 sequence (DNA): TGTGCCAGCACCTGGTCGACCCCGAACACTGAAGCTTTCTTT. Translation: CASTWSTPNTEAFF. The chain combines TRBV2 with TRBJ1-1; D unresolved. Trimming left V 7 bases short and J 1 base short, with 13 bases between. This CDR3 region has 14 residues. CDR1 and CDR2 from the germline V gene are SNHLY and FYNNEI.

J is TRBJ1-1 and V is TRBV12-5, with D possibly TRBD1 on 6 matching bases. V was pared by 1 base and J by 7 bases, with 10 bases between. The CDR3 spans 13 residues. Germline V gene data show CDR1 as LGHNT and CDR2 as FRNRAP. The CDR3: CASGLGGQIEAFF. In nucleotides, the CDR3 is TGTGCTAGTGGTTTGGGAGGACAGATTGAAGCTTTCTTT.

The chain couples TRBV19 to TRBJ2-3, with TRBD2 matching over 8 bases. CDR3 length: 16 residues. Unmatched junction bases numbered 14, after V lost 9 bases and J lost 3 bases. The germline V gene has CDR1 LNHDA and CDR2 SQIVND (reference sequence). The CDR3 loop reads CASGGGRGLGTDTQYF. DNA for the CDR3: TGTGCCAGCGGGGGGGGTCGGGGACTAGGTACAGATACGCAGTATTTT.